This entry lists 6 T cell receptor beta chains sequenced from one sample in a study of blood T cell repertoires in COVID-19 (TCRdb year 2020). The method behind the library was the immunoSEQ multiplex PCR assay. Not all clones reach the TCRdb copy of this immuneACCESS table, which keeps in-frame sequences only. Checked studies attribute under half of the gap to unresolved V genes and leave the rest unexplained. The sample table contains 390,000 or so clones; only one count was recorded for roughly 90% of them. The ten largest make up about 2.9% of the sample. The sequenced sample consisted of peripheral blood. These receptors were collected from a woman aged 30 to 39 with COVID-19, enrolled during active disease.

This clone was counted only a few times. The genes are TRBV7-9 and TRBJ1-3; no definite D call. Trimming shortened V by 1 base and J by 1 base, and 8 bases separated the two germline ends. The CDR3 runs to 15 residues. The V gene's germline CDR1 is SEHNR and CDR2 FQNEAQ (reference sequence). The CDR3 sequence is CASSLGSRSGNTIYF. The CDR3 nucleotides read TGTGCCAGCAGCTTAGGTTCCAGGTCTGGAAACACCATATATTTT.

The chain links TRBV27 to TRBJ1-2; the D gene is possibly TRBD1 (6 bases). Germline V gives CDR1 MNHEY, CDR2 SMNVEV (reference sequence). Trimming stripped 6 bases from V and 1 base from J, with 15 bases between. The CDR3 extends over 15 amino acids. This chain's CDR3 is CASSLQGLNNYGYTF. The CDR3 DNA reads TGTGCCAGCAGCCTCCAGGGGCTTAATAACTATGGCTACACCTTC.

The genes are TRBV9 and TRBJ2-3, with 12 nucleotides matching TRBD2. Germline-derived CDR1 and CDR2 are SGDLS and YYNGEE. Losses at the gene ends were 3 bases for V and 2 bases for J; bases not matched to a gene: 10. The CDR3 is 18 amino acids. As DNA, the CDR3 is TGTGCCAGCAGCGGTGGGCCGGGACTAGCGGGCAACACAGATACGCAGTATTTT. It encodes CASSGGPGLAGNTDTQYF.

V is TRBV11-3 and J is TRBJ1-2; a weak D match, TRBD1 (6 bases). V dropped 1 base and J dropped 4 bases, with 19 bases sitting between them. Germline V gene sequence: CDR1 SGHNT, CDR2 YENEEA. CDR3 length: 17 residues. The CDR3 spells CASSLVTSRGYRYGYTF. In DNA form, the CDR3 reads TGTGCCAGCAGCTTAGTGACGAGCAGGGGATATCGCTATGGCTACACCTTC.

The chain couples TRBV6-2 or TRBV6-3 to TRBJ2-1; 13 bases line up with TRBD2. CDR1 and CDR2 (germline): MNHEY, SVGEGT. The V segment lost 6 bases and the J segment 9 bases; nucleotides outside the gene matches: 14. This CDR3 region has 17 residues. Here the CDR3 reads CASSPRTSGSGKGEQFF. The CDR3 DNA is TGTGCCAGCAGCCCCCGGACTAGCGGGAGCGGGAAGGGTGAGCAGTTCTTC.

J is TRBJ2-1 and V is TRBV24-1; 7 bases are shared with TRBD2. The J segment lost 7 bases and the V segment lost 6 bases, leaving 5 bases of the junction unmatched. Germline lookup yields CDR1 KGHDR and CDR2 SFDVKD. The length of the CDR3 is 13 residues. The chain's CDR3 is CATSRGLRNEQFF. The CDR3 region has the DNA TGTGCCACCAGTCGGGGACTACGAAATGAGCAGTTCTTC.